This is a list of T cell receptor beta chains from one sample in a study of blood T cells in healthy people across ages. MiXCR, run by TCRdb on the 5' RACE reads, gives a single entry per CDR3 protein. The data contain some 1.6 million distinct CDR3 sequences, about 31% of them seen just once; the ten biggest clones take up 10% to 12%. Specimen: blood. Receptors were obtained from a woman under 40 in good health. Each CDR3 is given without its conserved first and last residue. Each record gives: V gene, clone size, J gene, CDR3 protein. The size field is filled for only some rows; it gives once, few, many or a size class.

TRBV29-1	few	TRBJ1-1	SAGMGGPEAF
TRBV6-6	.	TRBJ1-2	ASGGTGQGGEGYT
TRBV18	.	TRBJ1-1	ASSPLRMTGSDTEAF
TRBV24-1	.	TRBJ2-3	ATSDPRTSGGTDTQY
TRBV20-1	.	TRBJ1-5	SARVPRGVSNQPQH
TRBV10-3	.	TRBJ2-1	AIREGLAGNNEQF
TRBV4-1	many	TRBJ2-7	ASSQGEKGATYEQY
TRBV11-1	once	TRBJ2-1	ACRGELAGCNEQF
TRBV20-1	.	TRBJ2-3	SAPPPSEYTDTQY
TRBV6-6	few	TRBJ2-1	ASSYPTGTGDYEQF
TRBV20-1	few	TRBJ2-1	SARGQINEQF
TRBV3-1	.	TRBJ1-2	ASSQVGGTFGYT
TRBV9	.	TRBJ2-3	ASSVAQLSTDTQY
TRBV7-2	.	TRBJ2-5	ASSFDSEETQY
TRBV11-2	.	TRBJ2-1	ASSLGPGTRDEQF
TRBV21-1	few	TRBJ1-6	ASSKGYGWGSSPLH
TRBV15	.	TRBJ1-5	ATSVTGGSNQPQH
TRBV5-1	.	.	ASSSYIETRDEQY
TRBV20-1	.	TRBJ2-4	SAFPLARNIQY
TRBV28	.	TRBJ1-4	ASSFDRSATNEKLF
TRBV4-2	.	TRBJ2-7	ANSQASGGSPSKNEQY
TRBV11-1	.	TRBJ2-7	ASSLEGDRGYEQY
TRBV7-6	few	TRBJ1-2	ASSLEGTVNYGYT
TRBV13	.	TRBJ1-5	ASSKGGQPQH
TRBV7-6	.	TRBJ2-7	ASSLGHRGSRGRASEQY
TRBV15	few	TRBJ1-5	ATSRTDGVNQPQH
TRBV5-6	.	TRBJ2-7	ASSMRRQGGYEQY
TRBV28	.	TRBJ2-1	ASSFRPGDEQF
TRBV2	.	TRBJ2-7	ASRGQGVTYEQY
TRBV4-1	.	TRBJ2-7	ASSAQGQSSYEQY
TRBV7-9	.	TRBJ1-1	ASSLFKATGRTEAF
TRBV9	.	TRBJ1-1	ASSVDDRTNTEAF
TRBV20-1	.	TRBJ2-7	SARALSGADILYEQY
TRBV6-1	.	TRBJ2-1	ASSERLEAGEQF
TRBV28	.	TRBJ1-4	ASSSGQGMEKLF
TRBV29-1	.	TRBJ2-1	SAARTSGRDSEQF
TRBV7-2	.	TRBJ2-1	ARQGGWDEQF
TRBV6-5	.	TRBJ2-1	AGSYSLSGGHNEQF
TRBV27	.	TRBJ2-1	ASSPLTSGRGNEQF
TRBV5-6	.	TRBJ1-2	ASSLALQFSYGYT
TRBV12-3/TRBV12-4	few	TRBJ1-5	ASSPRYVDTYSNQPQH
TRBV2	.	TRBJ2-1	ASHRDYTYNEQF
TRBV27	.	TRBJ1-5	ASSPLIRRGPNQPQH
TRBV20-1	.	TRBJ2-7	SAKDKWGGAVYEQY
TRBV10-2	few	TRBJ2-1	ASSFSEEGSYNEQF
TRBV7-9	many	TRBJ2-3	ASSSRSGQGEPTDTQY